A selection of T cell receptor beta chains follows, all from one sample in a study of cytomegalovirus exposure and HLA in healthy donors. TCRdb keeps only in-frame clones here, not all; method: immunoSEQ multiplex PCR. The sample has 100,000 to 150,000 clones; 70% to 80% are singletons. Sample: PBMCs. Every receptor here comes from a woman between 55 and 75 years old in good health and CMV-seronegative. Each CDR3 is given without its conserved first and last residue.

CDR3	J	V
ASSYPMRGLDYGYT	TRBJ1-2	TRBV11-2
ASSLLVTSTDTQY	TRBJ2-3	TRBV5-1
ASSLGSPWDEQF	TRBJ2-1	TRBV5-1
AWKGIGNTIY	TRBJ1-3	TRBV30
ASTEPGQGHQPQH	TRBJ1-5	TRBV28
ASTTGGGNQPQH	TRBJ1-5	TRBV6-1
AGSVGGTKNIQY	TRBJ2-4	TRBV6-1
ASSKDDEVRDREVYEQY	TRBJ2-7	TRBV21-1
ASSLYQGAANEKLF	TRBJ1-4	TRBV28
ASSPPSTGGNNSPLH	TRBJ1-6	TRBV18
ATLLTGTSQSNEQF	TRBJ2-1	TRBV28
ASSLVGVGSGNTIY	TRBJ1-3	TRBV5-1
ASSLQGTDIQY	TRBJ2-4	TRBV6-5
ASSLARGNEQF	TRBJ2-1	TRBV7-2
ASSLNGGRLGQETQY	TRBJ2-5	TRBV7-3
ARSSRGLAGGVNSYEQY	TRBJ2-7	TRBV5-3
ASSFLQETQY	TRBJ2-5	TRBV7-2
ASAPETGAYGYT	TRBJ1-2	TRBV5-6
ASSIRGEGSLINSNQPQH	TRBJ1-5	TRBV19
ASSLGLNGETQY	TRBJ2-5	TRBV11-2
ASSPGTTGKETQY	TRBJ2-5	TRBV19
ASSGGTGGQNIQY	TRBJ2-4	TRBV5-1
ASSSPSGRGNEQF	TRBJ2-1	TRBV19
ASSLIFSSGRSDTQY	TRBJ2-3	TRBV28
ASSRGAGNEKLF	TRBJ1-4	TRBV5-1
ASSIRTSGTRPYEQY	TRBJ2-7	TRBV19
ASSGVGAPTYEQY	TRBJ2-7	TRBV28
ASSLAWDSYGYT	TRBJ1-2	TRBV7-9
ASSDLGVVRQETQY	TRBJ2-5	TRBV25-1
ASSQGLAGVATGELF	TRBJ2-2	TRBV5-1
ASSVGQGPTNEKLF	TRBJ1-4	TRBV9
ASSPTERFSTDTQY	TRBJ2-3	TRBV18
ASSASPWDRISTDTQY	TRBJ2-3	TRBV11-3
AWSPDRSNQPQH	TRBJ1-5	TRBV30
AISEGGGGAEQF	TRBJ2-1	TRBV10-3
ASSDPNPRGTKYGYT	TRBJ1-2	TRBV2
ASRGREGIYGYT	TRBJ1-2	TRBV19
ASRRTGATGELF	TRBJ2-2	TRBV6-5
ARSLLETGWGSAEAF	TRBJ1-1	TRBV5-3
ASSVDRGGLRETQY	TRBJ2-5	TRBV9
AWTRQITNYGYT	TRBJ1-2	TRBV30
ASTQRERGAGDEQY	TRBJ2-7	TRBV7-9
ASSLEGPGTAGTYEQY	TRBJ2-7	TRBV27
ASSADGGAYEQY	TRBJ2-7	TRBV9
ASSSPTGSYEQY	.	TRBV28
ASSPRDRGLYEQY	TRBJ2-7	TRBV9
ASSLDQPSIKEQY	TRBJ2-5	TRBV5-1
ASSLAPLRSSYNEQF	TRBJ2-1	TRBV7-7
ASSQGGSGYGYT	TRBJ1-2	TRBV7-9
ASTPSGTGGIAGELF	TRBJ2-2	TRBV5-4